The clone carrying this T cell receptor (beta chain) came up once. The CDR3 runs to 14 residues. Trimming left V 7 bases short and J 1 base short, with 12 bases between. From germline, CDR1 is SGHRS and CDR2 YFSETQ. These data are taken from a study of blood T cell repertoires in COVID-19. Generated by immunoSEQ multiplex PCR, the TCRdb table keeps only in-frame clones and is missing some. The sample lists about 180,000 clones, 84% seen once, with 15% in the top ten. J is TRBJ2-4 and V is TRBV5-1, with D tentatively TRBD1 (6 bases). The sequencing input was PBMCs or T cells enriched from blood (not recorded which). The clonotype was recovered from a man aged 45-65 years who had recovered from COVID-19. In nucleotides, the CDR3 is TGCGCCAGCTCCCCTGACAGGGCCAAAAACATTCAGTACTTC. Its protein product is CASSPDRAKNIQYF.